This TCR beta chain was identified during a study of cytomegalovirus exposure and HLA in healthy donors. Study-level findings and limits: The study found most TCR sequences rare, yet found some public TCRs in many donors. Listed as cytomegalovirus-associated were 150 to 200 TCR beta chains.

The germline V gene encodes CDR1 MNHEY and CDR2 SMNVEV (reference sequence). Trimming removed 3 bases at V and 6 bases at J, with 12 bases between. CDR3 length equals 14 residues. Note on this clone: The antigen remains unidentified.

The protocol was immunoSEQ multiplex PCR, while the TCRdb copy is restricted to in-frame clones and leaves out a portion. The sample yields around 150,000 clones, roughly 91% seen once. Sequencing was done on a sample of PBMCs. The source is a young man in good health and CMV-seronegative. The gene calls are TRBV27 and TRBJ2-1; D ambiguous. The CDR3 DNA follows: TGTGCCAGCAGTTTTTCCAGGATCGTCAATGAGCAGTTCTTC. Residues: CASSFSRIVNEQFF.